This entry lists 10 T cell receptor beta chains sequenced from one sample in a study of cytomegalovirus exposure and HLA in healthy donors. Researchers ran the PCR with 60 Vbeta and 13 Jbeta primers. Data came from immunoSEQ multiplex PCR; TCRdb stores just in-frame clones and leaves some out. The sample records 130,000 to 150,000 clones, 79% being singletons. Specimen: PBMCs. The receptors shown here come from a man aged 18 to 29 in good health and CMV-seronegative.

The V call is TRBV7-9, the J call TRBJ2-7; D ambiguous. Looked up from germline, CDR1 is SEHNR and CDR2 is FQNEAQ (reference sequence). V lost 4 bases, J lost 3 bases, and 19 bases lay in between. The length of the CDR3 is 16 residues. The CDR3, as DNA: TGTGCCAGCAGCTCCGAAATGCCCGAGGCACTCTACGAGCAGTACTTC. Protein product: CASSSEMPEALYEQYF. Full variable domain (missing parts from reference TRBV7-9 and TRBJ2-7): DTGVSQNPRHKITKRGQNVTFRCDPISEHNRLYWYRQTLGQGPEFLTYFQNEAQLEKSRLLSDRFSAERPKGSFSTLEIQRTEQGDSAMYLCASSSEMPEALYEQYFGPGTRLTVT.

This clone came up once. The rearrangement uses TRBV11-2 and TRBJ1-4; 7 bases are shared with TRBD1. Losses at the gene ends were 5 bases for V and 11 bases for J; bases not matched to a gene: 5. Looked up from germline, CDR1 is SGHAT and CDR2 is FQNNGV. This CDR3 has 12 residues. The CDR3 spells CASSPGGGKLFF. The CDR3 coding sequence is TGTGCCAGCAGCCCAGGAGGGGGCAAACTGTTTTTT.

The chain is built from TRBV7-3 and TRBJ1-3, with D perhaps TRBD1 (5 bases). Germline V gene lookup returns CDR1 SGHTA and CDR2 FQGTGA. V dropped 1 base and J dropped 1 base, with 29 bases sitting between them. The CDR3 loop spans 22 amino acids. CDR3 sequence (DNA): TGTGCCAGCAGCTTAAAGGCAAGGTTGGGCAGGGTGGGAATGTATTCTGGAAACACCATATATTTT. The encoded protein is CASSLKARLGRVGMYSGNTIYF.

The chain is built from TRBV2 and TRBJ1-4; no reliable D call. The germline V gene has CDR1 SNHLY and CDR2 FYNNEI. CDR3 length equals 11 residues. V lost 3 bases, J lost 9 bases, and 5 bases lay in between. CDR3: CASSEEKKLFF. The CDR3 DNA reads as TGTGCCAGCAGTGAGGAGAAAAAACTGTTTTTT. Together with reference TRBV2 and TRBJ1-4, the CDR3 gives the full variable domain: EPEVTQTPSHQVTQMGQEVILRCVPISNHLYFYWYRQILGQKVEFLVSFYNNEISEKSEIFDDQFSVERPDGSNFTLKIRSTKLEDSAMYFCASSEEKKLFFGSGTQLSVL.

About this clone itself: The junction differs from germline at one of its ends, possibly a read error. This chain joins TRBV5-5 and TRBJ2-2; 9 bases align to TRBD1. The germline CDR1 and CDR2 sequences are SGHKS and YYEKEE (reference sequence). The CDR3 is 18 residues long. CDR3 sequence (DNA): TGTGCCAGCAGTTTGGTAACCGGGACAGGGTTGCGGACCGGGGAGCTGTTTTTT. Translating gives CASSLVTGTGLRTGELFF.

The CDR3 is CASSQVVRDRQNIQYF. CDR3 DNA: TGCGCCAGCAGCCAAGTGGTCCGGGACAGACAAAACATTCAGTACTTC. This chain uses TRBV4-1 with TRBJ2-4; 7 nucleotides align to TRBD1. CDR3 length: 16 amino acids. Germline trimming cut 1 base from V and 5 bases from J; bases unmatched to any gene: 8. The germline gives CDR1 MGHRA, CDR2 YSYEKL.

This chain joins TRBV18 and TRBJ1-1; D uncertain. The CDR3 is made up of 15 amino acids. Germline loops: CDR1 KGHSH, CDR2 LQKENI. Trimming took 3 bases from V and 2 from J, leaving 13 bases between them. CDR3 sequence (DNA): TGTGCCAGCTCACCGCGCTATAACAGAAACACTGAAGCTTTCTTT. Translated: CASSPRYNRNTEAFF.

In nucleotides, the CDR3 is TGCGCCAGCAGCTTGGGAGGGTTTGAAAAACTGTTTTTT. This sequence encodes CASSLGGFEKLFF. This chain uses TRBV5-1 with TRBJ1-4, with D unresolved. Germline V gives CDR1 SGHRS, CDR2 YFSETQ. V was trimmed by 0 bases and J by 7 bases, leaving 7 bases between them. This CDR3 region has 13 residues.

In regard to this clone: One end of the junction does not line up with germline, which may come from a read error. The chain links TRBV7-8 to TRBJ2-5; D may be TRBD1 (5 bases). Germline loops: CDR1 SGHVS, CDR2 FQNEAQ. The CDR3 loop spans 14 amino acids. The CDR3 region has the DNA TGTGCCAGCAGCTTAGGACAGCTCCAAGGGACCCAGTACTTC. It is translated as CASSLGQLQGTQYF.

Concerning this clone itself: Relative to the germline gene, one junction end is altered; a read error may explain this. V usage is TRBV4-2 and J usage is TRBJ1-4, with D possibly TRBD1 on 6 matching bases. The CDR3 has 11 residues. Germline V gene lookup returns CDR1 LGHNA and CDR2 YNFKEQ. CDR3 amino acids: CASSNPGHPLF. CDR3 coding DNA: TGTGCCAGCAGCAACCCGGGACACCCTCTCTTT.